This entry describes one TCR beta chain. The record originates from a study of regulatory T cells in long-lasting Graves disease. Study-level background: Graves' patients (newly diagnosed) had been on antithyroid drugs under 3 months.

Time point meaning: newly diagnosed GD, antithyroid drugs for less than 3 months. RNA isolated from PBMCs was used to make the TCR library. Relying on iRepertoire HTBI primers and Arm-PCR of CDR3 regions, the team built TCR beta libraries. TCRdb reanalysed the multiplex PCR reads using MiXCR and keeps one entry per CDR3 protein. The sample includes around 470,000 distinct CDR3 sequences, 14% of them seen just once. The V gene's germline CDR1 is SGHTA and CDR2 FQGTGA. V was clipped by 0 bases and J by 2 bases; unmatched bases: 2. This CDR3 is 15 amino acids long. These same data were also listed under a study on T cells in Graves' hyperthyroidism and ophthalmopathy. That paper adds: Patients showing uncontrolled infection, other autoimmune disease, pregnancy or lactation were ineligible.

This specimen consisted of peripheral blood mononuclear cells (PBMCs), obtained at new diagnosis, from a patient treated with antithyroid drugs. This TCR came from a woman in her forties or fifties with Graves disease. The rearrangement joins TRBV7-3 to TRBJ2-5; 8 bases agree with TRBD1. The CDR3 nucleotides are TGTGCCAGCAGCTTAACCGGACAGGGACAAGAGACCCAGTACTTC. As protein: CASSLTGQGQETQYF. The entire variable domain, with the rest obtained from reference TRBV7-3 and TRBJ2-5, is as follows: GAGVSQTPSNKVTEKGKYVELRCDPISGHTALYWYRQSLGQGPEFLIYFQGTGAADDSGLPNDRFFAVRPEGSVSTLKIQRTERGDSAVYLCASSLTGQGQETQYFGPGTRLLVL.